The present T cell receptor (beta chain) was sequenced within a study of cytomegalovirus exposure and HLA in healthy donors. Use of 60 Vbeta and 13 Jbeta primers characterized the PCR. TCRdb's table, derived via immunoSEQ multiplex PCR, lists solely in-frame clones and lacks some. Among 150,000 to 200,000 clones, roughly 75% were seen once, and the ten largest hold about 7.7%. Study-wide results and caveats: In a later analysis, CMV-associated beta chains were mostly HLA-associated, it appeared. A further, later analysis showed that HLA-associated TCR beta chains (compared with equally common others) were more clonally expanded. Prediction of most subjects' HLA-A and HLA-B alleles by TCR beta sequences was reportedly accurate.

On this clone: Its antigen remains unknown.

Germline V gene lookup returns CDR1 LNHNV and CDR2 YYDKDF (reference sequence). The CDR3 extends over 15 amino acids. Germline trimming cut 5 bases from V and 5 bases from J; bases unmatched to any gene: 8. Sequenced sample: PBMCs. This sequence was found in a woman aged 40 to 50 in good health and CMV-seropositive. The genes are TRBV15 and TRBJ1-5, with 8 bases matching TRBD1. The CDR3 DNA is TGTGCCACCAGCGAGAGTCGACAGGGGTATCAGCCCCAGCATTTT. This codes for CATSESRQGYQPQHF.